The 26 T cell receptor beta chains in this list originate from one sample, sequenced in a study of blood T cell repertoires in COVID-19. Profiling relied on immunoSEQ multiplex PCR, and the TCRdb table lists in-frame clones only, not all of them. Of tens of thousands of clones in the sample, approximately 80% are singletons; the top ten hold roughly 15%. The sequenced material came from peripheral blood. The receptors were sampled from a woman older than 75 with acute or convalescent COVID-19.

This rearrangement joins TRBV6-1 to TRBJ2-4; 9 nucleotides agree with TRBD1. There are 17 residues in the CDR3. Germline V lookup: CDR1 MNHNS, CDR2 SASEGT. After removal of 2 bases from V and 5 bases from J, the junction contained 10 bases not matched to a gene. CDR3 sequence: CASSERFRRTGENIQYF. In DNA, the CDR3 is TGTGCCAGCAGTGAAAGGTTCCGGCGGACAGGGGAAAACATTCAGTACTTC.

The V and J genes are TRBV18 and TRBJ1-6; 8 nucleotides align to TRBD1. The V and J ends lost 5 bases and 7 bases, in that order; junction bases with no gene match: 7. The CDR3 covers 15 residues. Germline assignment: CDR1 KGHSH and CDR2 LQKENI. In nucleotides, the CDR3 is TGTGCCAGCTCATCCTCGGGACAGGCCAATTCACCCCTCCACTTT. Its translation is CASSSSGQANSPLHF.

This clone was observed a single time. The chain links TRBV3-1 (or the pseudogene TRBV3-2) to TRBJ1-1; 11 bases are a match to TRBD1. J gave up 13 bases and V 1 base, and 5 bases lay outside the gene matches. Germline CDR1 is LGHDT and CDR2 is YNNKEL (reference sequence). There are 13 residues in the CDR3. The CDR3 DNA reads TGTGCCAGCAGCCAAGGGGACAGGGGGAAGATTTTCTTT. Translation: CASSQGDRGKIFF.

The chain joins TRBV7-6 to TRBJ1-3, with 11 bases that match TRBD1. The junction had 2 bases not matched to a gene; V was cut back by 5 bases and J by 2 bases. CDR1 and CDR2 from the germline V gene are SGHVS and FNYEAQ. The CDR3 totals 15 residues. CDR3 nucleotides: TGTGCCAGCAGCCCGGGACAGGGGGCTGGAAACACCATATATTTT. Amino acid sequence: CASSPGQGAGNTIYF. Drawing the rest from reference TRBV7-6 and TRBJ1-3, the complete variable domain is GAGVSQSPRYKVTKRGQDVALRCDPISGHVSLYWYRQALGQGPEFLTYFNYEAQQDKSGLPNDRFSAERPEGSISTLTIQRTEQRDSAMYRCASSPGQGAGNTIYFGEGSWLTVV.

The chain couples TRBV30 to TRBJ2-2; D uncertain. This CDR3 contains 14 residues. V was shortened by 2 bases and J by 6 bases, with 13 bases between the two germline ends. Germline V CDR1 and CDR2: GTSNPN, SVGIG (reference sequence). Here the CDR3 DNA reads TGTGCCTGGAGTCTCTCGGCGAGCGCCGGGGAGCTGTTTTTT. It yields the protein CAWSLSASAGELFF.

This clone has just one count. The chain combines TRBV19 with TRBJ1-5; the match to TRBD1 covers 10 bases. V shed 6 bases and J 4 bases; nucleotides not matched to a gene: 6. CDR1 LNHDA and CDR2 SQIVND come from the germline V gene (reference sequence). The CDR3 consists of 15 residues. DNA of the CDR3: TGTGCCAGTAGCCCGACGGGACAGGGGAATCAGCCCCAGCATTTT. This gives the protein CASSPTGQGNQPQHF. Based on the CDR3 plus reference TRBV19 and TRBJ1-5, the full variable domain is DGGITQSPKYLFRKEGQNVTLSCEQNLNHDAMYWYRQDPGQGLRLIYYSQIVNDFQKGDIAEGYSVSREKKESFPLTVTSAQKNPTAFYLCASSPTGQGNQPQHFGDGTRLSIL.

In its sample, this clone was seen once. The CDR3 DNA follows: TGCGCCAGCAAGGAGGGGCTAACCCACAATGAGCAGTTCTTC. It is translated as CASKEGLTHNEQFF. This chain uses TRBV5-1 with TRBJ2-1; weak D call: TRBD2 (6 bases). V was pared by 6 bases and J by 5 bases, with 15 bases between. The CDR3 sequence is 14 residues long. From germline, CDR1 is SGHRS and CDR2 YFSETQ.

The gene calls are TRBV10-1 and TRBJ1-1, with D uncertain. CDR1 is WNHNN, CDR2 SYGVQD, per germline (reference sequence). V was shortened by 2 bases and J by 4 bases, with 11 bases between the two germline ends. The CDR3 totals 14 residues. In DNA, the CDR3 is TGCGCCAGCAGTGAGGCAGCGTTGGGCACTGAAGCTTTCTTT. It translates to CASSEAALGTEAFF.

The chain carries TRBV7-8 and TRBJ1-2; a possible D gene is TRBD1 (5 bases). This CDR3 spans 14 amino acids. Trimming shortened V by 2 bases and J by 4 bases, and 11 bases separated the two germline ends. Germline CDR1 reads SGHVS; CDR2 reads FQNEAQ. The CDR3: CASSLTQGSYGYTF. The CDR3 DNA reads as TGTGCCAGCAGCTTAACCCAGGGATCCTATGGCTACACCTTC.

This clone showed up just a few times. The gene calls are TRBV7-9 and TRBJ2-5, with 8 bases identical to TRBD1. Germline CDR1 SEHNR, CDR2 FQNEAQ (reference sequence). Losses at the gene ends were 3 bases for V and 6 bases for J; bases not matched to a gene: 12. The CDR3 contains 16 residues. CDR3 region: CASSFLGGQAPQTQYF. CDR3 DNA: TGTGCCAGCAGCTTTCTAGGGGGACAGGCTCCCCAGACCCAGTACTTC.

This chain connects TRBV7-6 to TRBJ1-2; 7 bases fit TRBD1. The V segment lost 5 bases and the J segment 4 bases; nucleotides outside the gene matches: 7. Germline V gives CDR1 SGHVS, CDR2 FNYEAQ. The CDR3 runs to 14 residues. CDR3 DNA: TGTGCCAGCAGCGCCTTGACAGGGAGCTATGGCTACACCTTC. It translates to CASSALTGSYGYTF.

CDR3 protein: CASRNDRGGRAQYF. In DNA form, the CDR3 reads TGTGCCAGTAGAAATGACAGGGGCGGACGAGCGCAGTATTTT. This chain connects TRBV19 to TRBJ2-3, with 8 bases fitting TRBD1. Germline V CDR1 and CDR2: LNHDA, SQIVND (reference sequence). The CDR3 runs 14 residues. V was pared by 6 bases and J by 10 bases, with 12 bases of the junction left unmatched.

The V call is TRBV27, the J call TRBJ2-7; 7 nucleotides agree with TRBD2. V dropped 3 bases and J dropped 7; count of bases not matched to a gene: 3. Germline V lookup: CDR1 MNHEY, CDR2 SMNVEV (reference sequence). This CDR3 is 12 amino acids long. In nucleotides, the CDR3 is TGTGCCAGCAGTTTTATCGGGGGGGAGCAGTACTTC. The encoded protein is CASSFIGGEQYF.

The genes are TRBV19 and TRBJ1-5; the match to TRBD1 covers 10 bases. J was trimmed by 3 bases and V by 3 bases; bases with no gene match: 5. Germline lookup yields CDR1 LNHDA and CDR2 SQIVND (reference sequence). The CDR3 sequence is 16 residues long. The CDR3 DNA sequence: TGTGCCAGTAGTATCGGGACAGGGGACAACAATCAGCCCCAGCATTTT. It translates to CASSIGTGDNNQPQHF.

V usage is TRBV30 and J usage is TRBJ1-1; D possibly corresponds to TRBD1 (5 bases). The V and J ends lost 1 base and 5 bases respectively, with 8 bases between them. CDR1 is GTSNPN, CDR2 SVGIG, per germline (reference sequence). The CDR3 is made up of 12 amino acids. The DNA for the CDR3 is TGTGCCTGGAGTGATAGGGGAACTGAAGCTTTCTTT. Its protein product is CAWSDRGTEAFF. Filled out from reference TRBV30 and TRBJ1-1, the complete variable domain reads SQTIHQWPATLVQPVGSPLSLECTVEGTSNPNLYWYRQAAGRGLQLLFYSVGIGQISSEVPQNLSASRPQDRQFILSSKKLLLSDSGFYLCAWSDRGTEAFFGQGTRLTVV.

This clone appeared once. V and J are TRBV11-2 and TRBJ2-7, with TRBD1 identical over 8 bases. Germline V lookup: CDR1 SGHAT, CDR2 FQNNGV. This CDR3 spans 14 amino acids. Unmatched junction bases numbered 9, after V lost 5 bases and J lost 6 bases. The DNA of the CDR3 is TGTGCCAGCAGCGCCGCAGGGGGCTCGGGCGAGCAGTACTTC. Its translation is CASSAAGGSGEQYF.

The V gene is TRBV29-1, the J gene TRBJ2-7; 10 nucleotides agree with TRBD1. This CDR3 has 14 residues. Germline CDR1 and CDR2: SQVTM and ANQGSEA. The trim removed 6 bases at V and 7 bases at J, leaving 12 bases unmatched. CDR3 sequence (DNA): TGCAGCGTCGACGGGGGACAGGGGCTAAGGGAGCAGTACTTC. Its protein is CSVDGGQGLREQYF.

This clone turned up a few times. This chain uses TRBV29-1 with TRBJ1-1, with 9 bases identical to TRBD1. The V gene's germline CDR1 is SQVTM and CDR2 ANQGSEA. This CDR3 region has 12 residues. After removal of 7 bases from V and 4 bases from J, the junction contained 4 bases not matched to a gene. The CDR3 bases are TGCAGCGGGACAGGGGCTCCCACTGAAGCTTTCTTT. This encodes CSGTGAPTEAFF.

This clone was detected a few times. The V gene is TRBV19, the J gene TRBJ1-5, with D possibly TRBD1 on 5 matching bases. The CDR3 has 14 amino acids. Trimming cost V 7 bases and J 5 bases, with 15 bases left between them. Germline CDR1 is LNHDA and CDR2 is SQIVND (reference sequence). Written as DNA, the CDR3 is TGTGCCAGTACGGGGGTGGGGAGTTATCAGCCCCAGCATTTT. It translates to CASTGVGSYQPQHF.

The chain has TRBV28 and TRBJ1-2; D perhaps matches TRBD1 (5 bases). Germline CDR1 reads MDHEN; CDR2 reads SYDVKM. Between the trimmed V and J ends, which lost 6 bases and 3 bases, there was a span of 17 bases. This CDR3 is built from 15 residues. CDR3 in amino acids: CASRGPWAADYGYTF. The CDR3 nucleotides are TGTGCCAGCAGGGGGCCTTGGGCGGCGGACTATGGCTACACCTTC.

Details on this clone: The same CDR3 is also encoded by other DNA sequences in this sample. The V and J genes are TRBV12-3 or TRBV12-4 and TRBJ2-7; D might be TRBD2 (6 bases). V shed 3 bases and J shed 3 bases, with 6 bases lying between them. The CDR3 has 12 residues. The CDR3 nucleotides are TGTGCCAGCAGTTTCGGGGGCTACGAGCAGTACTTC. This codes for CASSFGGYEQYF.

The V call is TRBV30, the J call TRBJ1-1; the match to TRBD1 covers 7 bases. With V trimmed by 3 bases and J by 6 bases, 13 bases remained unmatched. Germline V gives CDR1 GTSNPN, CDR2 SVGIG (reference sequence). The CDR3 extends over 15 amino acids. The CDR3 DNA follows: TGTGCCTGGAGACCCCCGACAGGGATCGGAGCTGAAGCTTTCTTT. Amino acid sequence: CAWRPPTGIGAEAFF.

This clone has a single count. DNA for the CDR3: TGTGCCAGCAGACAGGGGCGGGACACTGAAGCTTTCTTT. This sequence encodes CASRQGRDTEAFF. The V and J genes are TRBV6-5 and TRBJ1-1; 7 nucleotides line up with TRBD1. The trim removed 6 bases at V and 3 bases at J, leaving 4 bases unmatched. CDR1 is MNHEY and CDR2 is SVGAGI in the germline V gene. The CDR3 extends over 13 amino acids.

The table lists this clone with a few counts. The CDR3 bases are TGTGCCAGCAGTGAACCGGGGATGATAAGATTTAGCAATCAGCCCCAGCATTTT. It yields the protein CASSEPGMIRFSNQPQHF. The chain carries TRBV6-1 and TRBJ1-5; D not certain. Trimming took off 2 bases at V and 0 bases at J, with 17 bases between the two ends. Germline V gene sequence: CDR1 MNHNS, CDR2 SASEGT. The length of the CDR3 is 18 residues.

The chain uses TRBV6-5 and TRBJ1-6; 8 positions match TRBD1. Per the germline V gene, CDR1 is MNHEY and CDR2 is SVGAGI. The CDR3 runs 15 residues. J lost 10 bases, V lost 8 bases, and 13 bases had no gene match. For the CDR3, the DNA is TGTGCCAGCGCCCAACAGGGGGTCTCGGAATCACCCCTCCACTTT. It specifies CASAQQGVSESPLHF.

This clone appeared a few times. The gene calls are TRBV11-3 and TRBJ2-6, with unresolved D. V was clipped by 5 bases and J by 6 bases, with 8 bases between them. The CDR3 covers 13 residues. The germline gives CDR1 SGHNT, CDR2 YENEEA. The CDR3 reads CASSTSEANVLTF. The CDR3 DNA reads TGTGCCAGCAGCACGTCAGAGGCCAACGTCCTGACTTTC.